There are a few counts of the clone carrying this T cell receptor beta chain. This specimen comes from a study of regulatory T cells in long-lasting Graves disease. Through Arm-PCR of CDR3 regions and iRepertoire HTBI primers, TCR beta libraries were built. The authors' processing: Taken together, the samples had roughly 63 TRBV and 14 TRBJ segments identified. TCRdb processed the multiplex PCR reads anew with MiXCR; each CDR3 protein has one entry. TCRdb, rather than the study authors, made the V and J calls. The sample records 350,000 to 450,000 distinct CDR3 sequences, about 11% being singletons. This CDR3 has 15 amino acids. Germline-derived CDR1 and CDR2 are MNHEY and SVGEGT. With V trimmed by 6 bases and J by 0 bases, 5 bases remained unmatched. The sample's time point: newly diagnosed GD, antithyroid drugs for less than 3 months. RNA extracted from PBMCs served as the sequencing template. In addition, the sample was reused for a study of T cells in Graves' hyperthyroidism and ophthalmopathy. That report adds: Uncontrolled infection, other autoimmune disease, pregnancy and lactation each barred patients from inclusion. Clinical symptoms, serum thyroxine and TRAb, thyroid ultrasound and orbital computed tomography were used for the diagnoses. During a first-round RT-PCR of the TCR CDR3, the HTBI primer set was used.

The TCR was taken from a woman aged 18-29 years with Graves disease. J is TRBJ1-1 and V is TRBV6-2 or TRBV6-3; 9 bases are shared with TRBD1. Source: peripheral blood mononuclear cells (PBMCs), taken at new diagnosis, from a patient treated with antithyroid drugs. CDR3 sequence reads: CASRTTGGLNTEAFF. CDR3 bases: TGTGCCAGCAGGACTACAGGGGGCTTGAACACTGAAGCTTTCTTT.